These T cell receptor beta chains were read from a single sample in a study of CD8 T cells in ankylosing spondylitis. TCRdb independently ran MiXCR on the 5' RACE reads; one entry per CDR3 protein. The sample carries approximately 440,000 distinct CDR3 sequences, roughly a sixth recorded once. Sequencing was performed on blood, either unsorted or a sorted T cell fraction (not recorded which). The source of these receptors is a male donor with ankylosing spondylitis. Both conserved end residues are part of each CDR3. D genes are given only for firm matches. Clone sizes are given selectively: once, few, many, or a class where the clone is expanded.

d_call	clone_size	j_call	v_call	cdr3_nt	cdr3_aa
-	few	TRBJ1-6	TRBV12-3/TRBV12-4	TGTGCCAGCAGTTTTGGAAGGTCGAGGGTTCCTTCACCCCTCCACTTT	CASSFGRSRVPSPLHF
-	once	TRBJ2-5	TRBV29-1	TGCAGCGTTGTACTAGGGGGGGAGACCCAGTACTTC	CSVVLGGETQYF
-	-	TRBJ1-6	TRBV3-1	TGTGCCAGCAGCCAAGATTACAGGACTAATTCACCCCTCCACTTT	CASSQDYRTNSPLHF
TRBD2	-	TRBJ2-1	TRBV4-2	TGTGCCAGCAGCCGGCGGACTAGCGGGTTGAACTACAATGAGCAGTTCTTC	CASSRRTSGLNYNEQFF
-	-	TRBJ1-4	TRBV30	TGTGCCTGGAGTGGCCAGGGGAGGTATGAAAAACTGTTTTTT	CAWSGQGRYEKLFF
TRBD2	many	TRBJ2-2	TRBV25-1	TGTGCCAGCAGGGGCCTAGCGGGAGAAGGAACCGGGGAGCTGTTTTTT	CASRGLAGEGTGELFF
TRBD2	few	TRBJ2-7	TRBV20-1	TGCAGTGCTAGAGTGCCTAGCGGCAACTACGAGCAGTACTTC	CSARVPSGNYEQYF
-	-	TRBJ2-1	TRBV6-5	TGTGCCAGCAGTTACTCGGCGGCTTCATGGGGCTACAATGAGCAGTTCTTC	CASSYSAASWGYNEQFF
-	few	TRBJ1-1	TRBV10-3	TGTGCCATCAGGGACACCCCGGCATCGAACACTGAAGCTTTCTTT	CAIRDTPASNTEAFF
-	few	TRBJ2-3	TRBV6-2/TRBV6-3	TGTGCCAGCAGTATTCGTACAGGAAACACAGATACGCAGTATTTT	CASSIRTGNTDTQYF
-	-	TRBJ2-2	TRBV6-2/TRBV6-3	TGTGCCAGCAGTCGTGGGAGCCACACCGGGGAGCTGTTTTTT	CASSRGSHTGELFF
-	-	TRBJ1-5	TRBV20-1	TGCAGTGCTAGTGGAGGTTATCAGCCCCAGCATTTT	CSASGGYQPQHF
-	many	TRBJ2-1	TRBV20-1	TGCAGTGCTAGTGAGGGGATTTGGAGCAATGAGCAGTTCTTC	CSASEGIWSNEQFF
TRBD2	many	TRBJ2-1	TRBV5-1	TGCGCCAGCAGCTGGACTAGCGGGGCCCACAATGAGCAGTTCTTC	CASSWTSGAHNEQFF
-	-	TRBJ2-1	TRBV6-5	TGTGCCAGCAGTTCCGACCTTCGGGGGCTCCGGCAGTTCTTC	CASSSDLRGLRQFF
TRBD2	-	TRBJ2-1	TRBV4-2	TGTGCCAGCAGCCTACCTCGGACTAGCAACAATGAGCAGTTCTTC	CASSLPRTSNNEQFF
-	-	TRBJ2-3	TRBV5-1	TGCGCCAGCAGCATCTCAGCGGAACGCACAGATACGCAGTATTTT	CASSISAERTDTQYF
-	many	TRBJ1-1	TRBV20-1	TGCAGTGCTAGGGAGGAGTGGGGACTCGCTGAAGCTTTCTTT	CSAREEWGLAEAFF
-	few	TRBJ2-4	TRBV29-1	TGCAGCGTTGCCCGGGACATGCACATTCAGTACTTC	CSVARDMHIQYF
-	few	TRBJ2-1	TRBV7-9	TGTGCCAGCAGACCTTTCGGGGCGGGATACAATGAGCAGTTCTTC	CASRPFGAGYNEQFF
-	-	TRBJ2-2	TRBV11-2	TGTGCCAGCAGCTTAGCCGGCTGGGAGCTGTTTTTT	CASSLAGWELFF
TRBD2	-	TRBJ2-2	TRBV3-1	TGTGCCAGCAGCCAAGGCGGGGGTAACGGGGAGCTGTTTTTT	CASSQGGGNGELFF
TRBD1	few	TRBJ2-3	TRBV10-3	TGTGCCATCAGTCGGCAGGGGGCCTCCCCAGATACGCAGTATTTT	CAISRQGASPDTQYF
-	few	TRBJ2-5	TRBV7-8	TGTGCCAGCAGCTTAGAAGGCATACCAAAGACCCAGTACTTC	CASSLEGIPKTQYF
-	many	TRBJ2-1	TRBV28	TGTGCCAGCAGCCACCTACAGCGGCGGGAGCAGTTCTTC	CASSHLQRREQFF
TRBD1	-	TRBJ2-7	TRBV6-5	TGTGCCAGCAGTTACCTTGACAGGGGCGAGGAGCAGTACTTC	CASSYLDRGEEQYF
-	few	TRBJ1-2	TRBV5-1	TGCGCCAGCAGCTTGGTACAGACTAACTATGGCTACACCTTC	CASSLVQTNYGYTF
TRBD1	few	TRBJ2-7	TRBV28	TGTGCCAGCAGGCTCCCGGGACAGGGGTCCTACGAGCAGTACTTC	CASRLPGQGSYEQYF
TRBD2	-	TRBJ2-5	TRBV5-1	TGCGCCAGCAGCCCGGGGATTAGCGGGACACAAGAGACCCAGTACTTC	CASSPGISGTQETQYF
-	few	TRBJ2-5	TRBV11-2	TGTGCCAGCAGCTTTTTTGCATTCCAATGGGAGACCCAGTACTTC	CASSFFAFQWETQYF
TRBD2	-	TRBJ2-2	TRBV5-1	TGCGCCAGCAGCATGGGACTATCTGGGGAGCTGTTTTTT	CASSMGLSGELFF